Listed here are 30 T cell receptor beta chains from one sample, sequenced in a study of radiation and T cells in renal cell carcinoma. Time point reported: blood 4 weeks post-SBRT, at nephrectomy. Treatment specified: 15 Gy SBRT to primary tumor, nephrectomy 4 weeks later. Produced via immunoSEQ multiplex PCR; TCRdb's table is partial and in-frame only. The sample yields some 80,000 clones, around 78% seen once. Sequencing used blood, obtained from a patient whose treatment included radiotherapy and nephrectomy. Source of these receptors: a woman aged 60-75 years with renal cell carcinoma.

This clone was seen just once. CDR3 bases: TGCGCCAGCAGTCCTGACAGGGGATTCAATCAGCCCCAGCATTTT. It is translated as CASSPDRGFNQPQHF. V and J are TRBV4-3 and TRBJ1-5; 8 nucleotides match TRBD1. With 6 bases clipped from V and 3 bases from J, the junction kept 7 bases outside the gene matches. The CDR3 spans 15 residues. CDR1 and CDR2 (germline): LGHNA, YSLEER.

The chain is built from TRBV28 and TRBJ1-1; D not resolved. Germline V gene lookup returns CDR1 MDHEN and CDR2 SYDVKM. CDR3 length equals 13 residues. V shed 2 bases and J shed 9 bases, with 13 bases lying between them. Here the CDR3 DNA reads TGTGCCAGCAGTTTAAGGCCAGACGGGAAAGCTTTCTTT. Translated: CASSLRPDGKAFF. Full variable domain (missing parts from reference TRBV28 and TRBJ1-1): DVKVTQSSRYLVKRTGEKVFLECVQDMDHENMFWYRQDPGLGLRLIYFSYDVKMKEKGDIPEGYSVSREKKERFSLILESASTNQTSMYLCASSLRPDGKAFFGQGTRLTVV.

This CDR3 reads CASSQGGFETQYF. CDR3 nucleotides: TGTGCCAGCAGCCAAGGAGGGTTTGAGACCCAGTACTTC. The chain couples TRBV14 to TRBJ2-5; TRBD2 is a possible D gene (5 bases). The CDR3 runs to 13 residues. The V gene's germline CDR1 is SGHDN and CDR2 FVKESK. V was trimmed by 1 base and J by 5 bases, leaving 8 bases between them.

The V and J genes are TRBV7-9 and TRBJ2-7; 9 bases map to TRBD1. CDR1 and CDR2 (germline): SEHNR, FQNEAQ (reference sequence). This CDR3 region has 14 residues. The V and J ends lost 4 bases and 5 bases, in that order; junction bases with no gene match: 6. The CDR3 region has the DNA TGTGCCAGCAGCTATACAGGGGGCCTAAACGAGCAGTACTTC. Translated: CASSYTGGLNEQYF.

The rearrangement joins TRBV9 to TRBJ2-2, with D possibly called TRBD1 or TRBD2 (5 bases each). CDR3 length: 15 residues. Between the trimmed V and J ends, which lost 3 bases and 6 bases, there was a span of 15 bases. CDR1 and CDR2 (germline): SGDLS, YYNGEE. CDR3 amino acids: CASSGGRGAPGELFF. CDR3 nucleotides: TGTGCCAGCAGCGGGGGAAGAGGGGCCCCCGGGGAGCTGTTTTTT. Full variable domain (remainder filled in from reference TRBV9 and TRBJ2-2): DSGVTQTPKHLITATGQRVTLRCSPRSGDLSVYWYQQSLDQGLQFLIQYYNGEERAKGNILERFSAQQFPDLHSELNLSSLELGDSALYFCASSGGRGAPGELFFGEGSRLTVL.

This clone is a singleton in its sample. This chain connects TRBV4-1 to TRBJ1-1; no definite D call. The CDR3 spans 15 residues. Germline assignment: CDR1 MGHRA and CDR2 YSYEKL. V dropped 1 base and J dropped 4 bases, with 13 bases sitting between them. The CDR3 nucleotides read TGCGCCAGCAGCCAAGTGGGAGCAGCATCCACTGAAGCTTTCTTT. Translation gives CASSQVGAASTEAFF.

The chain recombines TRBV29-1 with TRBJ1-3; D remains ambiguous. The CDR3 has 14 residues. Trimming took off 4 bases at V and 0 bases at J, with 10 bases between the two ends. From germline, CDR1 is SQVTM and CDR2 ANQGSEA. The CDR3 DNA is TGCAGCGTTGGTGGCGTTGACTCTGGAAACACCATATATTTT. Its translation: CSVGGVDSGNTIYF.

This clone was seen just once. The rearrangement joins TRBV19 to TRBJ2-3; D not certain. From germline, CDR1 is LNHDA and CDR2 SQIVND (reference sequence). Trimming took off 1 base at V and 6 bases at J, with 2 bases between the two ends. This CDR3 is built from 11 residues. CDR3 nucleotide sequence: TGTGCCAGTAGTATAGCCGATACGCAGTATTTT. It translates to CASSIADTQYF.

The rearrangement links TRBV7-3 to TRBJ2-3, with 8 bases that match TRBD1. Germline values: CDR1 SGHTA, CDR2 FQGTGA. After removal of 3 bases from V and 2 bases from J, the junction contained 7 bases not matched to a gene. The CDR3 sequence is 16 residues long. The CDR3 protein is CASSFGQGLDTDTQYF. The CDR3 region has the DNA TGTGCCAGCAGCTTTGGACAGGGTCTGGACACAGATACGCAGTATTTT.

This clone appeared a single time. This chain connects TRBV6-1 to TRBJ1-1; D perhaps matches TRBD1 (6 bases). Trimming shortened V by 3 bases and J by 9 bases, and 14 bases separated the two germline ends. In germline, CDR1 is MNHNS, CDR2 SASEGT. The CDR3 has 13 amino acids. The CDR3, as DNA: TGTGCCAGCAGTGATTACTGGGGACAAAAAGCTTTCTTT. It codes for CASSDYWGQKAFF.

J is TRBJ1-4 and V is TRBV9; D gene uncertain. CDR3 length: 15 amino acids. With 1 base removed from V and 7 bases from J, the gap between germline ends came to 14 bases. Germline CDR1 SGDLS, CDR2 YYNGEE. DNA of the CDR3: TGTGCCAGCAGCGTACGTACGGGCGAAGGTGAAAAACTGTTTTTT. Translating it yields CASSVRTGEGEKLFF. Full variable domain (remainder filled in from reference TRBV9 and TRBJ1-4): DSGVTQTPKHLITATGQRVTLRCSPRSGDLSVYWYQQSLDQGLQFLIQYYNGEERAKGNILERFSAQQFPDLHSELNLSSLELGDSALYFCASSVRTGEGEKLFFGSGTQLSVL.

The genes are TRBV6-5 and TRBJ1-4; 7 positions agree with TRBD1. Germline CDR1 and CDR2: MNHEY and SVGAGI. The CDR3 extends over 13 amino acids. V lost 8 bases to trimming and J lost 5 bases; unmatched junction nucleotides: 5. Here the CDR3 DNA reads TGTGCCAGCGGGGACAGCCCCAATGAAAAACTGTTTTTT. This codes for CASGDSPNEKLFF.

The rearrangement joins TRBV4-3 to TRBJ1-3, with 8 bases lining up with TRBD1. V was clipped by 0 bases and J by 3 bases; unmatched bases: 4. The CDR3 runs 16 residues. CDR1 is LGHNA and CDR2 is YSLEER in the germline V gene. The CDR3 DNA sequence: TGCGCCAGCAGCCAAGATTCAGGGGGCCTTGGAAACACCATATATTTT. Amino acid sequence: CASSQDSGGLGNTIYF.

The V call is TRBV19, the J call TRBJ1-1; the D is unclear. Trimming removed 6 bases at V and 4 bases at J, with 12 bases between. This CDR3 contains 13 residues. The germline V gene has CDR1 LNHDA and CDR2 SQIVND (reference sequence). Here the CDR3 reads CASSPARGTEAFF. The CDR3, as DNA: TGTGCCAGTAGCCCGGCCCGGGGCACTGAAGCTTTCTTT. Using reference TRBV19 and TRBJ1-1 for the parts outside the CDR3, the full variable domain is DGGITQSPKYLFRKEGQNVTLSCEQNLNHDAMYWYRQDPGQGLRLIYYSQIVNDFQKGDIAEGYSVSREKKESFPLTVTSAQKNPTAFYLCASSPARGTEAFFGQGTRLTVV.

This sequence joins TRBV10-2 and TRBJ1-5; D is unresolved. V dropped 3 bases and J dropped 11 bases, with 11 bases sitting between them. Germline V gene sequence: CDR1 WSHSY, CDR2 SAAADI. The CDR3 runs to 12 residues. DNA of the CDR3: TGCGCCAGCAGTGACCAGGATACGTCCCAGCATTTT. Its translation: CASSDQDTSQHF.

This chain links TRBV29-1 with TRBJ2-1; TRBD1 agrees at 12 bases. CDR1 is SQVTM and CDR2 is ANQGSEA in the germline V gene. The CDR3 has 13 amino acids. The CDR3 DNA follows: TGCAGTGCCGGGACAGGGGGCACGAATGAGCAGTTCTTC. Translated: CSAGTGGTNEQFF.

V gene TRBV29-1 combines with J gene TRBJ2-3, with D uncertain. The CDR3 has 12 residues. V lost 8 bases to trimming and J lost 4 bases, with 13 bases between them. Germline V gene sequence: CDR1 SQVTM, CDR2 ANQGSEA. The CDR3 protein is CSTARGPDTQYF. Written as DNA, the CDR3 is TGCAGCACCGCGAGAGGTCCAGATACGCAGTATTTT.

The rearrangement joins TRBV9 to TRBJ2-5; D is perhaps TRBD2 (6 bases). CDR1 and CDR2 from the germline V gene are SGDLS and YYNGEE. Deletions cut 4 bases from V and 2 bases from J, with 15 bases between. The CDR3 spans 15 residues. The CDR3 is CASSPAGRLQETQYF. Written as DNA, the CDR3 is TGTGCCAGCAGCCCTGCGGGACGTCTGCAAGAGACCCAGTACTTC.

This clone has more than one count but fewer than ten. The J gene is TRBJ1-1, the V gene TRBV30; no clear D gene. Trimming shortened V by 0 bases and J by 1 base, and 9 bases separated the two germline ends. CDR1 and CDR2 from the germline V gene are GTSNPN and SVGIG (reference sequence). The CDR3 contains 14 residues. CDR3 region: CAWSVSAGNTEAFF. The CDR3 DNA reads TGTGCCTGGAGTGTAAGTGCAGGGAACACTGAAGCTTTCTTT.

The chain recombines TRBV19 with TRBJ1-2; possible D gene TRBD1, 5 bases. Per the germline V gene, CDR1 is LNHDA and CDR2 is SQIVND (reference sequence). The CDR3 length is 13 residues. Deletions cut 5 bases from V and 4 bases from J, with 11 bases between. CDR3 sequence (DNA): TGTGCCAGTAGTCCGCTAGACAGCTATGGCTACACCTTC. Its protein is CASSPLDSYGYTF.

The V call is TRBV2, the J call TRBJ1-1, with D hard to call. Germline CDR1 reads SNHLY; CDR2 reads FYNNEI. The CDR3 has 14 residues. The V gene lost 2 bases and the J gene lost 5 bases, with 12 bases spanning the gap. CDR3 in amino acids: CASSENTGITEAFF. The CDR3 coding sequence is TGTGCCAGCAGTGAAAATACGGGGATAACTGAAGCTTTCTTT.

The V call is TRBV6-1, the J call TRBJ2-7; no clear D gene. Per the germline V gene, CDR1 is MNHNS and CDR2 is SASEGT. This CDR3 comprises 14 residues. V lost 1 base and J lost 5, with 12 bases in between. For the CDR3, the DNA is TGTGCCAGCAGTGAAGGTTCGGGTCTGGACGAGCAGTACTTC. This codes for CASSEGSGLDEQYF.

The chain couples TRBV6-1 to TRBJ1-1; D gene uncertain. The V gene's germline CDR1 is MNHNS and CDR2 SASEGT. V was clipped by 6 bases and J by 5 bases, with 19 bases between them. The CDR3 is 15 amino acids. In DNA form, the CDR3 reads TGTGCCAGCAGGAAGTATGTGGCAGGTGAAACTGAAGCTTTCTTT. This gives the protein CASRKYVAGETEAFF.

This sequence joins TRBV2 and TRBJ1-5; 10 positions agree with TRBD1. The CDR3 length is 17 residues. The ends lost 6 bases at V and 2 bases at J; junction bases unmatched: 10. Germline V gene lookup returns CDR1 SNHLY and CDR2 FYNNEI. This chain's CDR3 is CASRGGTGVVGNQPQHF. The CDR3 nucleotides are TGTGCCAGCAGGGGGGGGACAGGGGTTGTGGGCAATCAGCCCCAGCATTTT.

The genes are TRBV9 and TRBJ2-2; a weak D match, TRBD1 (6 bases). CDR1 SGDLS and CDR2 YYNGEE come from the germline V gene. The CDR3 contains 15 residues. V gave up 0 bases and J gave up 2 bases, with 8 bases separating them. This CDR3 reads CASSVGQENTGELFF. CDR3 bases: TGTGCCAGCAGCGTAGGACAGGAAAACACCGGGGAGCTGTTTTTT.

The chain couples TRBV7-2 to TRBJ2-7; maybe TRBD1 (6 bases). CDR1 and CDR2 (germline): SGHTA, FQGNSA. V lost 5 bases and J 3 bases, leaving 11 bases between the germline ends. The CDR3 spans 13 residues. As DNA, the CDR3 is TGTGCCAGCAGCACAGGGTTCTACTACGAGCAGTACTTC. Its protein product is CASSTGFYYEQYF.

The chain uses TRBV10-3 and TRBJ1-2; D remains ambiguous. Trimming took 3 bases from V and 0 from J, leaving 11 bases between them. This CDR3 region has 15 residues. Germline CDR1 is ENHRY and CDR2 is SYGVKD. DNA of the CDR3: TGTGCCATCAGTGAACCAACGACTTCTAACTATGGCTACACCTTC. This gives the protein CAISEPTTSNYGYTF.

The chain employs TRBV6-6 and TRBJ2-2; 7 positions agree with TRBD2. The CDR3 has 13 residues. The V gene's germline CDR1 is MNHNY and CDR2 SVGAGI (reference sequence). Trimming took 6 bases from V and 5 from J; bases not matched to a gene: 3. DNA for the CDR3: TGTGCCAGCAGCCGGACTAGTACCGGGGAGCTGTTTTTT. This encodes CASSRTSTGELFF.

The rearrangement links TRBV7-9 to TRBJ1-1; possibly TRBD1 for D (6 bases). Germline V gene data show CDR1 as SEHNR and CDR2 as FQNEAQ (reference sequence). The CDR3 contains 14 residues. Trimming removed 3 bases from V and 2 bases from J, with 10 bases in between. CDR3 bases: TGTGCCAGCAGCTTGAACAGGGTCAACACTGAAGCTTTCTTT. As protein: CASSLNRVNTEAFF.

This clone came up a few times. The chain recombines TRBV5-1 with TRBJ1-1, with D possibly matching TRBD1 (5 bases). Trimming took off 4 bases at V and 1 base at J, with 11 bases between the two ends. Per germline, CDR1 SGHRS and CDR2 YFSETQ. The CDR3 sequence is 14 residues long. The CDR3 DNA sequence: TGCGCCAGCAGCCAAGGGGTGGGGAACACTGAAGCTTTCTTT. Its protein product is CASSQGVGNTEAFF.